This T cell receptor beta chain was identified in a study of cytomegalovirus exposure and HLA in healthy donors. Points from the study as a whole: Later on, a genetic analysis was performed. It linked a missense variant in DCLRE1C with V- and J-gene trimming of TCR beta. It emerged from a later analysis that several of the most significant clusters appeared to be linked to common viral pathogens.

There are 15 residues in the CDR3. The germline gives CDR1 ENHRY, CDR2 SYGVKD. Trimming at V came to 4 bases and at J to 0 bases, leaving 0 bases not matched to a gene. It was with 60 Vbeta and 13 Jbeta primers that the PCR ran. The method was immunoSEQ multiplex PCR; TCRdb's version includes in-frame clones alone and lacks a portion of them. The sample shows about 180,000 clones, approximately 81% of them seen only once. Concerning this clone: Its antigen remains unidentified.

This chain connects TRBV10-3 to TRBJ2-2; 9 positions match TRBD1. The specimen was PBMCs. This clonotype originated in a woman in her 30s in good health and CMV-seronegative. The CDR3 here is CAISGTGANTGELFF. The CDR3 DNA reads as TGTGCCATCAGTGGGACAGGGGCGAACACCGGGGAGCTGTTTTTT.